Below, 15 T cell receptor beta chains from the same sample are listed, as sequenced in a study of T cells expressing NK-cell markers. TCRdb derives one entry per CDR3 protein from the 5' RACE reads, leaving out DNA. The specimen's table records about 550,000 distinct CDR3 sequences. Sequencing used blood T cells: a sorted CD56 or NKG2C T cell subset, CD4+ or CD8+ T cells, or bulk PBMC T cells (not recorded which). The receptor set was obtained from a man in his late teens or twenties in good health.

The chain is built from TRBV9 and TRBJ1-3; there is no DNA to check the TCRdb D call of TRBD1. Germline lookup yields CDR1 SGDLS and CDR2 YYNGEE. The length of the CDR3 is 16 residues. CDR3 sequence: CASSAEAGFGGNTIYF. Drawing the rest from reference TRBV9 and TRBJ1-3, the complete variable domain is DSGVTQTPKHLITATGQRVTLRCSPRSGDLSVYWYQQSLDQGLQFLIQYYNGEERAKGNILERFSAQQFPDLHSELNLSSLELGDSALYFCASSAEAGFGGNTIYFGEGSWLTVV.

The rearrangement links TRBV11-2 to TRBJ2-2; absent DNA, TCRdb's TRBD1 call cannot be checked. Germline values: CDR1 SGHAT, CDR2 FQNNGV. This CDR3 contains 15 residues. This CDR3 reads CASSFLRGNTGELFF.

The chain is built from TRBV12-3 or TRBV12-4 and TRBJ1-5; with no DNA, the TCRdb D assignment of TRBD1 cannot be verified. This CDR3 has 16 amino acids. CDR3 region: CASSLRQGASNQPQHF.

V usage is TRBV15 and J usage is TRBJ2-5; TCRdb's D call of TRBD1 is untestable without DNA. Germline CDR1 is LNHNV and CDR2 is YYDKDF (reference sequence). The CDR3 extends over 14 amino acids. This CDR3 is CATSPGTVQETQYF.

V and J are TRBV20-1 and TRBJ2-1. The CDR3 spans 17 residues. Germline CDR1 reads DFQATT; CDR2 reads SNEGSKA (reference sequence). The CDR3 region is CSARDRKGQGPYNEQFF.

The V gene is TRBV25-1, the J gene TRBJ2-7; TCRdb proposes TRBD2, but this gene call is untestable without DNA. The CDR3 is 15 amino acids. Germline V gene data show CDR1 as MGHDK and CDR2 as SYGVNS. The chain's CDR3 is CASSLTSGRQSEQYF.

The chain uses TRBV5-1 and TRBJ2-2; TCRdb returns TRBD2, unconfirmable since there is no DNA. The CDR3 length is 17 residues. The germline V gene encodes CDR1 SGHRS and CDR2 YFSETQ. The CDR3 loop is CASSLELAGTNTGELFF.

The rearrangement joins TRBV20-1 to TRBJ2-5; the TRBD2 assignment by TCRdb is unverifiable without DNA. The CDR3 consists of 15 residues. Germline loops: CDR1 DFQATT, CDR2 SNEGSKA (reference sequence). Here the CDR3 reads CSASKTAGARETQYF.

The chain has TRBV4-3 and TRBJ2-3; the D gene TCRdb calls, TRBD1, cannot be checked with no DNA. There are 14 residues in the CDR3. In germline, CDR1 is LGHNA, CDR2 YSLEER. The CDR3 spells CASSARSYTDTQYF.

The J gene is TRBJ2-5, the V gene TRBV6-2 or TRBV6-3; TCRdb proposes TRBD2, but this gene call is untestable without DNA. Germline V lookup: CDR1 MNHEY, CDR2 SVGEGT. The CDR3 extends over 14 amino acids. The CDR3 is CASGIAGGAEAQYF.

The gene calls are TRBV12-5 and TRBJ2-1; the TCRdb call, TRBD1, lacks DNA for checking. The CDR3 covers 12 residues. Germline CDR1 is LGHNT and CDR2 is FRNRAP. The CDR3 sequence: CASGHRDHEQFF.

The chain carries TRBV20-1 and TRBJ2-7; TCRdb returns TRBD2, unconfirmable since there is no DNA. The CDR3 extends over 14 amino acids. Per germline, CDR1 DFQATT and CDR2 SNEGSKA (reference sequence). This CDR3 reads CSARPRYGSYEQYF.

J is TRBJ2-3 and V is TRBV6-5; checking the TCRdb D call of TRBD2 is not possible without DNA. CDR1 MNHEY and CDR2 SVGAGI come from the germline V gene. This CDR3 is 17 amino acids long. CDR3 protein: CASSWRPAAMSTDTQYF.

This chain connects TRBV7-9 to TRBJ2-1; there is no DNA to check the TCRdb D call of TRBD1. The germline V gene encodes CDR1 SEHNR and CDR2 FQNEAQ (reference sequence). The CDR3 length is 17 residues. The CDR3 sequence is CASSTTPGGKTYNEQFF. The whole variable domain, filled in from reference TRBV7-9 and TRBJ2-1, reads DTGVSQNPRHKITKRGQNVTFRCDPISEHNRLYWYRQTLGQGPEFLTYFQNEAQLEKSRLLSDRFSAERPKGSFSTLEIQRTEQGDSAMYLCASSTTPGGKTYNEQFFGPGTRLTVL.

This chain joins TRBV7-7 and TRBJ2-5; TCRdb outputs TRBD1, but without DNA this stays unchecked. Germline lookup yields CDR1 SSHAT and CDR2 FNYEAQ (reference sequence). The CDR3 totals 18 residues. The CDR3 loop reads CASSLDTFGRGLQETQYF.